The clone carrying this T cell receptor (beta chain) was recorded a few times. Its antigen is currently unknown. TCRdb independently ran MiXCR on the 5' RACE reads; one entry per CDR3 protein. Altogether about 530,000 distinct CDR3 sequences are present, approximately 20% being singletons, with the ten largest covering approximately 0.5%. Trimming cost V 1 base and J 0 bases; bases outside gene matches: 12. This CDR3 is built from 19 residues. Everyone who donated was a healthy Caucasian. The data are from a study of identical twins. Study observations and caveats: Twins shared beta out-of-frame sequences in excess, but this excess was weaker.

These same records also appear under a second study, on yellow fever vaccine responses in identical twins.

Material: CD4+ T cells sorted from blood. This chain connects TRBV12-3 or TRBV12-4 to TRBJ2-1; 7 positions match TRBD2. This TCR derives from a woman between 18 and 29 years old in good health. CDR3 protein: CASSLVSSGDPSSYNEQFF. The CDR3 DNA reads as TGTGCCAGCAGTTTAGTGTCTAGCGGAGACCCCAGCTCCTACAATGAGCAGTTCTTC.